Below, one T cell receptor beta chain is given with its context. Some clones are missing from TCRdb's copy, which holds only in-frame ones; the method was immunoSEQ multiplex PCR. The table includes under 600,000 clones, about 97% detected once. This record comes from a study of shared clonotypes between healthy human individuals. Per the germline V gene, CDR1 is SGHDT and CDR2 is YYEEEE. The CDR3 consists of 16 residues. J lost 1 base, V lost 4 bases, and 4 bases had no gene match. The specimen sequenced was naive CD4+ T cells sorted from blood. Stated subset: CD45RA+ positively selected. The V and J genes are TRBV5-6 and TRBJ2-5, with 13 bases that match TRBD2. The receptor's source is a woman aged 25 to 39 in good health. The CDR3 coding sequence is TGTGCCAGCAGCCGGACTAGCGGGAGTCTCCAAGAGACCCAGTACTTC. Residues: CASSRTSGSLQETQYF.